This T cell receptor (beta chain) is drawn from a study of shared clonotypes between healthy human individuals. At the level of the study: Three CD4 naive, three CD4 memory, two CD8 naive and one CD8 memory plate were used per donor. Whole-study findings and limits: Limitation of the genetic and exposure-history diversity represented came from the few donors.

V was clipped by 6 bases and J by 0 bases, with 11 bases between them. This CDR3 has 14 amino acids. The germline CDR1 and CDR2 sequences are LNHDA and SQIVND (reference sequence). Original data processing: Without quality scores, immunoSEQ junctional reads could not be filtered like full-length reads. Some clones are missing from TCRdb's copy, which holds only in-frame ones; the method was immunoSEQ multiplex PCR. From that table come the V and J calls and clone size; the DNA was used to work out D and trimming. The sample records roughly 2,300,000 clones, 80% to 95% being singletons. In regard to this clone: Antigen: not known.

Source material: naive CD4+ T cells from PBMCs. Specified subset: CD45RA+ positively selected. The V call is TRBV19, the J call TRBJ1-2; D not resolved. This TCR derives from a man between 18 and 35 years old in good health. Some clones in this sample may be carry-over from other donors' samples. The CDR3 sequence: CASRAAPANYGYTF. The CDR3 DNA reads as TGTGCCAGTAGAGCAGCCCCCGCTAACTATGGCTACACCTTC.